The 20 T cell receptor beta chains reported below all come from one sample, sequenced in a study of T cell responses to AZD1222 COVID-19 vaccine (dated by TCRdb to the early 2020s). The time point label, as the study defines it: baseline before first vaccination. The receptor library was made with the immunoSEQ multiplex PCR assay. In its TCRdb copy, this immuneACCESS table keeps in-frame sequences only and misses some clones. Where compared with another copy, unresolved V genes explain less than half of these, and the others have no known cause. The sample yields about 130,000 clones; 92% were counted once. 1.5% to 2% of the sample rests with the top ten. The sequenced sample was peripheral blood, obtained on day 0 of AZD1222 vaccination. These receptor sequences come from an adult in good health.

V gene TRBV3-1 (or the pseudogene TRBV3-2) combines with J gene TRBJ2-7, with D possibly called TRBD1 or TRBD2 (5 bases each). CDR1 LGHDT and CDR2 YNNKEL come from the germline V gene (reference sequence). There are 14 residues in the CDR3. Trimming left V 5 bases short and J 1 base short, with 12 bases between. The CDR3 sequence: CASSSRGMSYEQYF. DNA for the CDR3: TGTGCCAGCAGCTCGAGGGGAATGTCCTACGAGCAGTACTTC.

This chain uses TRBV19 with TRBJ1-1; maybe TRBD1 (5 bases). CDR1 and CDR2 from the germline V gene are LNHDA and SQIVND (reference sequence). The V gene lost 5 bases and the J gene lost 0 bases, with 13 bases spanning the gap. The CDR3 sequence is 15 residues long. The CDR3 spells CASSQTGALNTEAFF. Written as DNA, the CDR3 is TGTGCCAGTAGTCAAACCGGGGCCTTGAACACTGAAGCTTTCTTT.

The chain employs TRBV19 and TRBJ1-2, with D perhaps TRBD1 (5 bases). Germline values: CDR1 LNHDA, CDR2 SQIVND (reference sequence). There are 13 residues in the CDR3. The V and J ends lost 5 bases and 1 base respectively, with 8 bases between them. The CDR3 DNA is TGTGCCAGTAGTTATGGGGGTAACTATGGCTACACCTTC. This translates into CASSYGGNYGYTF. Full variable domain (outside the CDR3, taken from reference TRBV19 and TRBJ1-2): DGGITQSPKYLFRKEGQNVTLSCEQNLNHDAMYWYRQDPGQGLRLIYYSQIVNDFQKGDIAEGYSVSREKKESFPLTVTSAQKNPTAFYLCASSYGGNYGYTFGSGTRLTVV.

The chain is built from TRBV6-2 or TRBV6-3 and TRBJ2-7; tentatively, D is TRBD2 (7 bases). This CDR3 contains 14 residues. V lost 6 bases to trimming and J lost 2 bases, with 14 bases between them. The germline CDR1 and CDR2 sequences are MNHEY and SVGEGT. In DNA form, the CDR3 reads TGTGCCAGCAGACCTCAAGGGGGGGCCTACGAGCAGTACTTC. It encodes CASRPQGGAYEQYF.

The genes are TRBV10-2 and TRBJ2-1, with D tentatively TRBD2 (5 bases). Deletions cut 0 bases from V and 0 bases from J, with 9 bases between. The CDR3 is 16 amino acids. Germline V gene sequence: CDR1 WSHSY, CDR2 SAAADI. CDR3 amino acids: CASSESRGSSYNEQFF. The CDR3 DNA reads as TGCGCCAGCAGTGAGTCACGGGGTAGCTCCTACAATGAGCAGTTCTTC.

The chain recombines TRBV11-1 with TRBJ1-3; D perhaps matches TRBD1 (6 bases). Trimming took 5 bases from V and 0 from J, leaving 14 bases between them. The CDR3 is 16 residues long. CDR1 is SGHAT, CDR2 FQDESV, per germline (reference sequence). Here the CDR3 DNA reads TGTGCCAGCAGCACCCTACAGGGAAACTCTGGAAACACCATATATTTT. It codes for CASSTLQGNSGNTIYF.

This chain uses TRBV5-4 with TRBJ2-4; 7 nucleotides match TRBD1. CDR3 length: 16 residues. Germline CDR1 is SGHNT and CDR2 is YYREEE (reference sequence). V was clipped by 3 bases and J by 3 bases; unmatched bases: 9. The CDR3 loop is CASSSMGQLDKNIQYF. CDR3 DNA: TGTGCCAGCAGCTCAATGGGACAGCTCGACAAAAACATTCAGTACTTC.

The chain uses TRBV7-2 and TRBJ1-3; the D gene is possibly TRBD1 (5 bases). V lost 1 base and J lost 2, with 6 bases in between. The germline CDR1 and CDR2 sequences are SGHTA and FQGNSA. This CDR3 has 14 residues. Here the CDR3 reads CASSLGGAGNTIYF. The DNA for the CDR3 is TGTGCCAGCAGCTTAGGGGGGGCTGGAAACACCATATATTTT.

The chain combines TRBV9 with TRBJ2-7, with a tentative D call TRBD1 (5 bases). From germline, CDR1 is SGDLS and CDR2 YYNGEE. V gave up 4 bases and J gave up 7 bases, with 18 bases separating them. The CDR3 covers 14 residues. The CDR3 region has the DNA TGTGCCAGCAGCTTCGGAACCAGGGCCGGGGAGCAGTACTTC. Protein sequence: CASSFGTRAGEQYF.

The rearrangement uses TRBV18 and TRBJ1-4; D is unresolved. Germline-derived CDR1 and CDR2 are KGHSH and LQKENI. V was cut by 2 bases and J by 8 bases, with 15 bases left in between. This CDR3 region has 15 residues. This CDR3 is CASSPTNGRGEKLFF. CDR3 DNA sequence: TGTGCCAGCTCACCAACGAACGGCCGAGGCGAAAAACTGTTTTTT.

This chain joins TRBV6-1 and TRBJ2-3; 9 bases match TRBD2. Germline V gene sequence: CDR1 MNHNS, CDR2 SASEGT. The V gene end was trimmed by 4 bases and the J gene end by 5 bases; junction bases not matched to a gene: 10. The CDR3 is 16 residues long. CDR3 amino acids: CASSATPSGAIDTQYF. CDR3 DNA sequence: TGTGCCAGCAGTGCGACCCCTAGCGGGGCAATAGATACGCAGTATTTT.

The gene calls are TRBV3-1 (or the pseudogene TRBV3-2) and TRBJ2-7; D remains ambiguous. Per germline, CDR1 LGHDT and CDR2 YNNKEL (reference sequence). V was cut by 0 bases and J by 0 bases, with 18 bases left in between. The CDR3 covers 18 residues. DNA for the CDR3: TGTGCCAGCAGCCAAGAATGCTCCGGCCCCATGAGCTCCTACGAGCAGTACTTC. It encodes CASSQECSGPMSSYEQYF.

The chain joins TRBV15 to TRBJ2-7, with 9 positions matching TRBD1. This CDR3 is built from 15 residues. CDR1 is LNHNV and CDR2 is YYDKDF in the germline V gene (reference sequence). Trimming cost V 0 bases and J 7 bases; bases outside gene matches: 7. The CDR3 here is CATSRDLGTGFEQYF. The CDR3 DNA follows: TGTGCCACCAGCAGAGATCTAGGGACAGGGTTTGAGCAGTACTTC.

The chain combines TRBV4-3 with TRBJ1-1; TRBD1 is a possible D gene (6 bases). V lost 0 bases, J lost 3 bases, and 8 bases lay in between. CDR1 and CDR2 from the germline V gene are LGHNA and YSLEER. The CDR3 runs 14 residues. The CDR3 DNA sequence: TGCGCCAGCAGCCAAGACTACAGGGACACTGAAGCTTTCTTT. This codes for CASSQDYRDTEAFF.

The rearrangement links TRBV5-1 to TRBJ1-4, with 8 bases that match TRBD1. The V segment lost 0 bases and the J segment 8 bases; nucleotides outside the gene matches: 6. The germline V gene has CDR1 SGHRS and CDR2 YFSETQ. The CDR3 is 15 amino acids. The CDR3 DNA reads as TGCGCCAGCAGCTTGGCCCAGGGGGCGCCGGAAAAACTGTTTTTT. Protein sequence: CASSLAQGAPEKLFF.

The chain employs TRBV6-1 and TRBJ1-1; D not certain. The CDR3 totals 15 residues. With 2 bases removed from V and 3 bases from J, the gap between germline ends came to 13 bases. Germline CDR1 reads MNHNS; CDR2 reads SASEGT. The CDR3 bases are TGTGCCAGCAGTGAATTTGTACTGATTCACACTGAAGCTTTCTTT. This translates into CASSEFVLIHTEAFF.

The chain carries TRBV9 and TRBJ2-3, with 14 positions matching TRBD2. With V trimmed by 4 bases and J by 4 bases, 5 bases remained unmatched. The CDR3 runs to 16 residues. From germline, CDR1 is SGDLS and CDR2 YYNGEE. CDR3 residues: CASSTTSGGAADTQYF. CDR3 sequence (DNA): TGTGCCAGCAGCACGACTAGCGGGGGGGCAGCAGATACGCAGTATTTT.

V gene TRBV4-2 combines with J gene TRBJ1-1; D is ambiguous. Looked up from germline, CDR1 is LGHNA and CDR2 is YNFKEQ. The CDR3 covers 14 residues. Trimming stripped 0 bases from V and 6 bases from J, with 11 bases between. The CDR3 sequence: CASSQDFRIPEAFF. The CDR3 DNA sequence: TGTGCCAGCAGCCAAGATTTTCGTATCCCTGAAGCTTTCTTT.

V and J are TRBV3-1 (or the pseudogene TRBV3-2) and TRBJ1-3; D is possibly TRBD1 (6 bases). V lost 6 bases and J lost 2, with 14 bases in between. The CDR3 sequence is 15 residues long. The V gene's germline CDR1 is LGHDT and CDR2 YNNKEL (reference sequence). The CDR3 nucleotides read TGTGCCAGCAGAAGGGGGTGGGGGACTGGAAACACCATATATTTT. Protein: CASRRGWGTGNTIYF.

V and J are TRBV7-2 and TRBJ2-1, with D tentatively TRBD2 (7 bases). The germline V gene encodes CDR1 SGHTA and CDR2 FQGNSA. The CDR3 has 15 residues. Trimming took off 2 bases at V and 6 bases at J, with 14 bases between the two ends. The CDR3 is CASSLRGGRFNEQFF. The DNA of the CDR3 is TGTGCCAGCAGCTTAAGGGGGGGCCGTTTCAATGAGCAGTTCTTC.